These 26 T cell receptor beta chains came from one sample sequenced in a study of blood T cells in healthy people across ages. Primed by a sample-barcoded 5' primer and a J-beta primer mix, a second PCR proceeded for roughly 6 to 12 cycles. TCRdb fed the 5' RACE reads into MiXCR, producing one record per CDR3 protein. The table has more than 700,000 distinct CDR3 sequences, around 50% seen once. Material for sequencing was blood. The source of these receptors is an older man in good health.

V and J are TRBV7-3 and TRBJ2-1, with D maybe TRBD2 (6 bases). V was trimmed by 5 bases and J by 4 bases, leaving 21 bases between them. Germline CDR1 and CDR2: SGHTA and FQGTGA. The CDR3 runs 17 residues. The chain's CDR3 is CASSTNPITSSYNEQFF. In nucleotides, the CDR3 is TGTGCCAGCAGCACAAACCCCATAACTAGCTCTTACAATGAGCAGTTCTTC.

The chain is built from TRBV12-3 or TRBV12-4 and TRBJ2-1; unclear D gene. The V end lost 1 base, the J end lost 3 bases, and 10 bases lay between the germline ends. This CDR3 is 15 amino acids long. The CDR3 loop reads CASSLGRSGYNEQFF. The CDR3 DNA reads TGTGCCAGCAGTTTAGGCCGTTCCGGCTACAATGAGCAGTTCTTC.

Remarks on this clonotype: Since a much larger clone is just one base distant, this may be a read error. No conserved phenylalanine or tryptophan is present at the end of the CDR3, so a read error is the likely explanation. This chain joins TRBV4-2 and TRBJ2-1, with D possibly being TRBD2 (6 bases). Trimming shortened V by 4 bases and J by 4 bases, and 20 bases separated the two germline ends. The CDR3 runs 17 residues. Per germline, CDR1 LGHNA and CDR2 YNFKEQ. CDR3 amino acids: CASSRETSGGIYNEQFL. CDR3 in DNA: TGTGCCAGCAGCCGGGAGACTAGTGGGGGGATTTACAATGAGCAGTTCTTG.

The V and J genes are TRBV6-1 and TRBJ2-2, with 8 bases that match TRBD2. Germline V gene lookup returns CDR1 MNHNS and CDR2 SASEGT. The V gene end was trimmed by 8 bases and the J gene end by 0 bases; junction bases not matched to a gene: 11. The CDR3 spans 17 residues. The CDR3 DNA reads TGTGCCAGCTCAAAAGCGGGAGTAGGCCCGAACACCGGGGAGCTGTTTTTT. This codes for CASSKAGVGPNTGELFF.

The chain employs TRBV2 and TRBJ2-1, with 7 nucleotides matching TRBD2. The CDR3 runs 16 residues. Germline V gene data show CDR1 as SNHLY and CDR2 as FYNNEI. Trimming removed 6 bases from V and 9 bases from J; junction bases left unmatched: 17. CDR3 protein: CASSVGQRAGSIEQFF. For the CDR3, the DNA is TGTGCCAGCAGCGTGGGCCAGCGAGCGGGAAGCATTGAGCAGTTCTTC.

The rearrangement joins TRBV28 to TRBJ2-5; the D call may be TRBD1 or TRBD2 (5 bases each). Germline lookup yields CDR1 MDHEN and CDR2 SYDVKM. Trimming stripped 7 bases from V and 5 bases from J, with 17 bases between. CDR3 length: 14 residues. CDR3 region: CASNLAGRLETQYF. In DNA, the CDR3 is TGTGCCAGCAATCTAGCAGGGCGTCTTGAGACCCAGTACTTC.

CDR3 sequence: CSAPDGNYGYTF. The CDR3 DNA is TGCAGTGCTCCGGACGGGAACTATGGCTACACCTTC. The chain combines TRBV20-1 with TRBJ1-2; D unclear. CDR1 and CDR2 from the germline V gene are DFQATT and SNEGSKA (reference sequence). The V and J ends lost 5 bases and 2 bases respectively, with 9 bases between them. The CDR3 totals 12 residues.

The gene calls are TRBV18 and TRBJ2-6, with TRBD1 identical over 7 bases. CDR1 is KGHSH and CDR2 is LQKENI in the germline V gene. This CDR3 has 17 residues. V shed 9 bases, J shed 4 bases, and the junction held 15 bases outside the gene matches. The CDR3 DNA is TGTGCCAGTATGACCGGGACAGATTATCTCGGGGCCAACGTCCTGACTTTC. This sequence encodes CASMTGTDYLGANVLTF.

This clonotype has a handful of counts. The J gene is TRBJ1-1, the V gene TRBV3-1; possible D gene TRBD1, 6 bases. Between the trimmed V and J ends, which lost 6 bases and 4 bases, there was a span of 12 bases. CDR1 and CDR2 (germline): LGHDT, YNNKEL (reference sequence). This CDR3 has 13 residues. CDR3 sequence reads: CASSQGLVTEAFF. The CDR3, as DNA: TGTGCCAGCAGTCAGGGGTTGGTCACTGAAGCTTTCTTT. Filled out from reference TRBV3-1 and TRBJ1-1, the complete variable domain reads DTAVSQTPKYLVTQMGNDKSIKCEQNLGHDTMYWYKQDSKKFLKIMFSYNNKELIINETVPNRFSPKSPDKAHLNLHINSLELGDSAVYFCASSQGLVTEAFFGQGTRLTVV.

V is TRBV6-1 and J is TRBJ2-2; the D gene is possibly TRBD1 (6 bases). Trimming left V 2 bases short and J 7 bases short, with 8 bases between. The CDR3 consists of 13 residues. Germline values: CDR1 MNHNS, CDR2 SASEGT. The CDR3, as DNA: TGTGCCAGCAGTGAAATAGGGGGCGGGGAGCTGTTTTTT. Its protein product is CASSEIGGGELFF.

The chain recombines TRBV2 with TRBJ2-1; possibly TRBD2 for D (6 bases). Per germline, CDR1 SNHLY and CDR2 FYNNEI. Trimming shortened V by 6 bases and J by 7 bases, and 16 bases separated the two germline ends. This CDR3 contains 14 residues. CDR3 nucleotide sequence: TGTGCCAGCAGGAAACCGGGACTTTCTAATGAGCAGTTCTTC. Its translation is CASRKPGLSNEQFF.

For the CDR3, the DNA is TGTGCCAGTAGTATTCCCGGGCTCTATGGCTACACCTTC. Translation: CASSIPGLYGYTF. V and J are TRBV19 and TRBJ1-2; no firm D call. This CDR3 is 13 amino acids long. CDR1 is LNHDA, CDR2 SQIVND, per germline (reference sequence). V was pared by 3 bases and J by 4 bases, with 9 bases between.

This clonotype turned up a few times. The V gene is TRBV3-1, the J gene TRBJ2-1; 10 bases align to TRBD2. Looked up from germline, CDR1 is LGHDT and CDR2 is YNNKEL (reference sequence). After removal of 6 bases from V and 7 bases from J, the junction contained 9 bases not matched to a gene. This CDR3 has 15 residues. The CDR3 DNA reads TGTGCCAGCAGACATAATAGCGGGAGGTGGAATGAGCAGTTCTTC. It specifies CASRHNSGRWNEQFF.

V and J are TRBV7-2 and TRBJ2-7; maybe TRBD2 (8 bases). Trimming pared 5 bases from V and 2 bases from J, leaving 19 bases between. Germline values: CDR1 SGHTA, CDR2 FQGNSA. The length of the CDR3 is 16 residues. CDR3 protein: CASSRGDSGSAYEQYF. DNA for the CDR3: TGTGCCAGCAGCCGAGGGGACAGCGGGAGCGCCTACGAGCAGTACTTC.

J is TRBJ1-2 and V is TRBV4-2; D gene ambiguous. Germline V gives CDR1 LGHNA, CDR2 YNFKEQ. CDR3 length equals 16 residues. V was clipped by 0 bases and J by 6 bases, with 17 bases between them. Here the CDR3 DNA reads TGTGCCAGCAGCCAAGACAGGACCGCCCTTTGGGATGGCTACACCTTC. Residues: CASSQDRTALWDGYTF.

This clonotype was seen repeatedly, ten times or more. CDR3: CSARALAGLDEQFF. The CDR3 bases are TGCAGTGCTAGAGCTCTAGCGGGATTGGATGAGCAGTTCTTC. The V gene is TRBV20-1, the J gene TRBJ2-1, with 9 bases identical to TRBD2. The CDR3 totals 14 residues. Germline lookup yields CDR1 DFQATT and CDR2 SNEGSKA (reference sequence). With 1 base clipped from V and 8 bases from J, the junction kept 6 bases outside the gene matches.

The chain uses TRBV7-2 and TRBJ2-7; TRBD2 matches 10 bases. The V gene's germline CDR1 is SGHTA and CDR2 FQGNSA. V lost 5 bases and J lost 5; bases outside the gene matches: 9. This CDR3 region has 15 residues. The CDR3 sequence is CASSQRGLAPNEQYF. CDR3 sequence (DNA): TGTGCCAGCAGCCAACGGGGACTAGCGCCCAACGAGCAGTACTTC.

V usage is TRBV6-5 and J usage is TRBJ2-1; D might be TRBD2 (5 bases). The ends were cut back, 6 bases at V and 0 bases at J, with 15 bases in the middle. This CDR3 has 16 residues. CDR1 is MNHEY and CDR2 is SVGAGI in the germline V gene. The CDR3, as DNA: TGTGCCAGCAGCCTTACTAGGTATTCCTCCTACAATGAGCAGTTCTTC. It is translated as CASSLTRYSSYNEQFF.

CDR3 sequence: CSAREGQGYSGANVLTF. The CDR3 DNA reads as TGCAGTGCTAGAGAGGGACAGGGTTACTCTGGGGCCAACGTCCTGACTTTC. V and J are TRBV20-1 and TRBJ2-6; TRBD1 agrees at 9 bases. Losses at the gene ends were 0 bases for V and 0 bases for J; bases not matched to a gene: 3. This CDR3 is 17 amino acids long. Germline V gives CDR1 DFQATT, CDR2 SNEGSKA (reference sequence).

This clonotype was detected only a few times. V and J are TRBV5-1 and TRBJ2-7; TRBD1 aligns across 8 bases. Germline CDR1 reads SGHRS; CDR2 reads YFSETQ. This CDR3 has 16 residues. The trim removed 0 bases at V and 2 bases at J, leaving 7 bases unmatched. The CDR3 region has the DNA TGCGCCAGCAGCTTGGTATCTACAGGGGGGACCTACGAGCAGTACTTC. Its translation is CASSLVSTGGTYEQYF.

This clonotype has only a few counts. This chain connects TRBV29-1 to TRBJ2-5; tentatively, D is TRBD1 (6 bases). The germline V gene encodes CDR1 SQVTM and CDR2 ANQGSEA. The V end lost 6 bases, the J end lost 2 bases, and 16 bases lay between the germline ends. This CDR3 is 14 amino acids long. In DNA, the CDR3 is TGCAGCGTCCTAGGGACAAGTTTACAAGAGACCCAGTACTTC. It yields the protein CSVLGTSLQETQYF.

The chain couples TRBV29-1 to TRBJ2-1; D is uncertain. Looked up from germline, CDR1 is SQVTM and CDR2 is ANQGSEA. The germline V and J ends were trimmed by 2 bases and 0 bases, with 8 bases remaining between them. This CDR3 has 14 amino acids. CDR3 amino acids: CSVEPASSYNEQFF. Here the CDR3 DNA reads TGCAGCGTTGAACCCGCAAGCTCCTACAATGAGCAGTTCTTC.

In nucleotides, the CDR3 is TGTGCCAGCAGTAAGGGGAGGGGGCAGATGAACACTGAAGCTTTCTTT. Residues: CASSKGRGQMNTEAFF. The chain combines TRBV2 with TRBJ1-1; 7 bases align to TRBD1. Looked up from germline, CDR1 is SNHLY and CDR2 is FYNNEI. V trimming: 5 bases; J trimming: 0 bases; junction bases outside the gene matches: 9. The CDR3 spans 16 residues.

The chain carries TRBV3-1 and TRBJ2-1; tentatively, D is TRBD2 (5 bases). Germline assignment: CDR1 LGHDT and CDR2 YNNKEL (reference sequence). V dropped 2 bases and J dropped 5 bases, with 10 bases sitting between them. This CDR3 region has 14 residues. In DNA form, the CDR3 reads TGTGCCAGCAGCCAACGTCGGGAAAACAATGAGCAGTTCTTC. Its translation: CASSQRRENNEQFF.

This clonotype was seen only once. The rearrangement joins TRBV20-1 to TRBJ1-5, with D perhaps TRBD1 (6 bases). CDR1 and CDR2 from the germline V gene are DFQATT and SNEGSKA (reference sequence). V was trimmed by 5 bases and J by 6 bases, leaving 20 bases between them. The CDR3 consists of 15 residues. DNA of the CDR3: TGCAGTGCTCCCACCGGGACATCGGGGAGTCAGCCCCAGCATTTT. Translation: CSAPTGTSGSQPQHF.

This clonotype was found a few times. CDR3: CASSEEGALNNSPLHF. The CDR3 nucleotides read TGTGCCAGCAGTGAAGAAGGGGCGCTAAATAATTCACCCCTCCACTTT. The V and J genes are TRBV2 and TRBJ1-6, with D maybe TRBD1 (5 bases). CDR3 size: 16 residues. Trimming took off 1 base at V and 5 bases at J, with 12 bases between the two ends. Germline V CDR1 and CDR2: SNHLY, FYNNEI.